This entry lists 19 T cell receptor beta chains sequenced from one sample in a study of blood T cell repertoires in COVID-19. Data came from immunoSEQ multiplex PCR; TCRdb stores just in-frame clones and leaves some out. The sample shows around 150,000 clones, 85% to 90% of them seen only once. The sample taken for sequencing was peripheral blood. All receptors come from a woman aged 40-49 years with acute or convalescent COVID-19.

This rearrangement joins TRBV9 to TRBJ2-3, with 7 bases fitting TRBD1. Per the germline V gene, CDR1 is SGDLS and CDR2 is YYNGEE. The CDR3 sequence is 16 residues long. The V gene end was trimmed by 0 bases and the J gene end by 0 bases; junction bases not matched to a gene: 4. The CDR3 here is CASSVATGSSTDTQYF. CDR3 nucleotides: TGTGCCAGCAGCGTAGCGACAGGGAGTAGCACAGATACGCAGTATTTT.

The J gene is TRBJ2-7, the V gene TRBV10-2, with TRBD2 matching over 8 bases. CDR1 WSHSY and CDR2 SAAADI come from the germline V gene. The CDR3 totals 17 residues. V was pared by 0 bases and J by 0 bases, with 7 bases of the junction left unmatched. The CDR3 nucleotides read TGCGCCAGCAGTGAGTCCGTCACTAGCGGCGCCTCCTACGAGCAGTACTTC. Encoded protein: CASSESVTSGASYEQYF.

This rearrangement joins TRBV6-2 or TRBV6-3 to TRBJ2-3; a weak D match, TRBD2 (7 bases). The CDR3 extends over 15 amino acids. The germline gives CDR1 MNHEY, CDR2 SVGEGT. V lost 4 bases and J lost 2, with 13 bases in between. The CDR3 protein is CASSSGGVYTDTQYF. CDR3 DNA: TGTGCCAGCAGTTCGGGGGGCGTGTACACAGATACGCAGTATTTT.

This clone has just one count. The V gene is TRBV2, the J gene TRBJ2-7; TRBD2 matches 8 bases. The trim removed 5 bases at V and 5 bases at J, leaving 5 bases unmatched. Germline lookup yields CDR1 SNHLY and CDR2 FYNNEI. The CDR3 contains 13 residues. The CDR3 loop reads CASSPYSGNEQYF. As DNA, the CDR3 is TGTGCCAGCAGTCCGTATAGCGGGAACGAGCAGTACTTC. Complete variable domain (other parts from reference TRBV2 and TRBJ2-7): EPEVTQTPSHQVTQMGQEVILRCVPISNHLYFYWYRQILGQKVEFLVSFYNNEISEKSEIFDDQFSVERPDGSNFTLKIRSTKLEDSAMYFCASSPYSGNEQYFGPGTRLTVT.

The chain joins TRBV27 to TRBJ2-1; D call uncertain. Germline V gene lookup returns CDR1 MNHEY and CDR2 SMNVEV (reference sequence). The CDR3 covers 15 residues. V lost 2 bases to trimming and J lost 1 base, with 9 bases between them. Here the CDR3 reads CASSLDFMSYNEQFF. CDR3 nucleotide sequence: TGTGCCAGCAGTTTAGACTTCATGTCCTACAATGAGCAGTTCTTC.

The chain has TRBV4-1 and TRBJ2-3, with TRBD2 matching 11 bases. Germline assignment: CDR1 MGHRA and CDR2 YSYEKL. The CDR3 runs to 16 residues. V lost 4 bases, J lost 3 bases, and 6 bases stayed unmatched. CDR3 nucleotides: TGCGCCAGCAGCCGAAGGTCTAGCGGGAGGACAGATACGCAGTATTTT. Translating gives CASSRRSSGRTDTQYF.

This clone has a handful of counts. The chain employs TRBV10-3 and TRBJ2-2, with D maybe TRBD2 (6 bases). The ends were cut back, 6 bases at V and 5 bases at J, with 19 bases in the middle. Per germline, CDR1 ENHRY and CDR2 SYGVKD. The CDR3 sequence is 16 residues long. The CDR3 reads CAISMTSVAETGELFF. CDR3 nucleotides: TGTGCCATCAGCATGACTAGTGTGGCGGAGACCGGGGAGCTGTTTTTT.

V is TRBV30 and J is TRBJ1-1; 7 positions agree with TRBD1. Trimming took 3 bases from V and 1 from J; bases not matched to a gene: 5. CDR3 length: 14 residues. Germline CDR1 and CDR2: GTSNPN and SVGIG (reference sequence). CDR3: CAWRLGQPNTEAFF. For the CDR3, the DNA is TGTGCCTGGAGGTTGGGACAGCCGAACACTGAAGCTTTCTTT.

The DNA of the CDR3 is TGTGCCAGCAGTCCCCCATGGGGGGGGCGAAGGTACGAGCAGTACTTC. Its translation: CASSPPWGGRRYEQYF. The genes are TRBV28 and TRBJ2-7; the D gene is possibly TRBD2 (7 bases). The CDR3 is 16 amino acids. The germline CDR1 and CDR2 sequences are MDHEN and SYDVKM. V lost 5 bases and J 4 bases, leaving 21 bases between the germline ends.

CDR3 amino acids: CASSSVGGIEGRDTQYF. The CDR3 nucleotides are TGTGCCAGCAGCTCAGTGGGGGGGATCGAGGGTAGAGATACGCAGTATTTT. The gene calls are TRBV7-9 and TRBJ2-3; 7 bases agree with TRBD2. Looked up from germline, CDR1 is SEHNR and CDR2 is FQNEAQ (reference sequence). This CDR3 comprises 17 residues. Germline trimming cut 4 bases from V and 5 bases from J; bases unmatched to any gene: 15.

CDR3 loop: CASSPTSFRGGSYNSPLHF. The CDR3 DNA reads TGTGCCAGCTCACCTACTTCCTTCCGGGGGGGCTCCTATAATTCACCCCTCCACTTT. J is TRBJ1-6 and V is TRBV18; D might be TRBD1 (5 bases). The V end was cut by 3 bases, the J end by 0 bases, with 18 bases between. Germline V lookup: CDR1 KGHSH, CDR2 LQKENI. The CDR3 contains 19 residues.

The chain employs TRBV7-2 and TRBJ1-5; D might be TRBD1 (6 bases). With 5 bases removed from V and 6 bases from J, the gap between germline ends came to 11 bases. Germline CDR1 SGHTA, CDR2 FQGNSA. This CDR3 contains 13 residues. The CDR3 sequence is CASSQGTTQPQHF. The CDR3 DNA sequence: TGTGCCAGCAGCCAGGGGACAACTCAGCCCCAGCATTTT.

This chain joins TRBV28 and TRBJ1-4; TRBD1 aligns across 8 bases. This CDR3 comprises 17 residues. V lost 4 bases to trimming and J lost 6 bases; unmatched junction nucleotides: 13. CDR1 is MDHEN and CDR2 is SYDVKM in the germline V gene. CDR3 loop: CASSSATRTGLDEKLFF. In DNA form, the CDR3 reads TGTGCCAGCAGTTCTGCCACTAGGACAGGGTTAGATGAAAAACTGTTTTTT.

The chain couples TRBV6-5 to TRBJ2-1; TRBD2 might be the D (5 bases). Trimming took off 0 bases at V and 2 bases at J, with 11 bases between the two ends. The CDR3 runs 16 residues. Germline V gene data show CDR1 as MNHEY and CDR2 as SVGAGI. CDR3 nucleotide sequence: TGTGCCAGCAGTTACTCGGGAGCGGTTCCCTACAATGAGCAGTTCTTC. Translation: CASSYSGAVPYNEQFF.

The chain's CDR3 is CASSVVGVGQQLGNEQFF. CDR3 nucleotide sequence: TGTGCCAGCAGCGTAGTGGGGGTAGGACAGCAGTTGGGCAATGAGCAGTTCTTC. The genes are TRBV9 and TRBJ2-1, with D maybe TRBD1 (6 bases). The V end was cut by 0 bases, the J end by 6 bases, with 22 bases between. The CDR3 sequence is 18 residues long. The germline V gene has CDR1 SGDLS and CDR2 YYNGEE.

The chain carries TRBV5-4 and TRBJ1-2; TRBD1 might be the D (6 bases). V lost 0 bases to trimming and J lost 0 bases, with 9 bases between them. CDR1 is SGHNT and CDR2 is YYREEE in the germline V gene (reference sequence). The CDR3 is 15 residues long. CDR3 protein: CASSLVGGPNYGYTF. The CDR3 DNA is TGTGCCAGCAGCTTGGTCGGGGGGCCTAACTATGGCTACACCTTC.

The V call is TRBV5-6, the J call TRBJ2-1; D is perhaps TRBD1 (6 bases). V was shortened by 0 bases and J by 6 bases, with 16 bases between the two germline ends. CDR1 and CDR2 (germline): SGHDT, YYEEEE. The CDR3 consists of 16 residues. The CDR3 region is CASSLGPTGRGNEQFF. The CDR3, as DNA: TGTGCCAGCAGCTTGGGGCCGACAGGAAGAGGCAATGAGCAGTTCTTC. The whole variable domain, filled in from reference TRBV5-6 and TRBJ2-1, reads DAGVTQSPTHLIKTRGQQVTLRCSPKSGHDTVSWYQQALGQGPQFIFQYYEEEERQRGNFPDRFSGHQFPNYSSELNVNALLLGDSALYLCASSLGPTGRGNEQFFGPGTRLTVL.

The chain has TRBV18 and TRBJ2-6; D is unclear. Germline CDR1 and CDR2: KGHSH and LQKENI. The CDR3 spans 16 residues. Trimming left V 3 bases short and J 0 bases short, with 9 bases between. DNA of the CDR3: TGTGCCAGCTCACCTCCTACAGCCTCTGGGGCCAACGTCCTGACTTTC. Translating gives CASSPPTASGANVLTF.

The J gene is TRBJ2-5, the V gene TRBV4-3, with unresolved D. V shed 0 bases and J shed 3 bases, with 14 bases lying between them. CDR1 and CDR2 from the germline V gene are LGHNA and YSLEER. There are 16 residues in the CDR3. The CDR3 reads CASSQDLMVSKETQYF. The CDR3 region has the DNA TGCGCCAGCAGCCAAGATTTAATGGTCTCTAAAGAGACCCAGTACTTC.